This TCR beta chain was sequenced for a study of T cells in pancreatic ductal adenocarcinoma. Sequencing used immunoSEQ multiplex PCR; TCRdb keeps in-frame clones, though not all of them. The sample lists some 20,000 clones, more than 70% occurring once. The selected patients with pancreatic ductal adenocarcinoma had surgery but no neoadjuvant therapy. Trimming pared 7 bases from V and 2 bases from J, leaving 12 bases between. Germline assignment: CDR1 MDHEN and CDR2 SYDVKM. CDR3 length: 14 amino acids. The sample comprised PBMCs. The chain joins TRBV28 to TRBJ1-5, with D unclear. The sequence was collected from a human donor with pancreatic ductal adenocarcinoma. The CDR3 spells CASTWRGRNQPQHF. As DNA, the CDR3 is TGTGCCAGCACTTGGCGGGGTCGCAATCAGCCCCAGCATTTT.